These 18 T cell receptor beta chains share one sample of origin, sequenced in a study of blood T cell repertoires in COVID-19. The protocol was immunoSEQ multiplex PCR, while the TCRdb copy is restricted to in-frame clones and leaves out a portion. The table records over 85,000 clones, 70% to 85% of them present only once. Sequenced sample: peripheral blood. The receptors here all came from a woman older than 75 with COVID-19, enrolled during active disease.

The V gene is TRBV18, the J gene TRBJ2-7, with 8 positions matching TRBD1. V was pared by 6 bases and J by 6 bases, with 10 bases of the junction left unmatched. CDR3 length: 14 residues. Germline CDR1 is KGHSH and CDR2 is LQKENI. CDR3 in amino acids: CASSSGTGPGEQYF. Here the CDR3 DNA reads TGTGCCAGCTCGTCAGGGACAGGTCCGGGCGAGCAGTACTTC.

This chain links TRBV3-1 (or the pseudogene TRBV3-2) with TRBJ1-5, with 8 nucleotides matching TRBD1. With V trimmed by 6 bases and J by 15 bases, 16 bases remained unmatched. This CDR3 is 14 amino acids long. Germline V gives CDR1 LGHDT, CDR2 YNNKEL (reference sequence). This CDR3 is CASSFGQGELSLHF. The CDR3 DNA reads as TGTGCCAGCAGTTTCGGACAGGGTGAGCTAAGTCTGCATTTT.

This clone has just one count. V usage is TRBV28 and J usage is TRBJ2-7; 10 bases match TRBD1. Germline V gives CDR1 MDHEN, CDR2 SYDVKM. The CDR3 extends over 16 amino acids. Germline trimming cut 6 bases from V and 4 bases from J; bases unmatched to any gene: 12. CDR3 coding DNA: TGTGCCAGCAGCCGTACGTTCGGACAGGGGGATTACGAGCAGTACTTC. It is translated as CASSRTFGQGDYEQYF.

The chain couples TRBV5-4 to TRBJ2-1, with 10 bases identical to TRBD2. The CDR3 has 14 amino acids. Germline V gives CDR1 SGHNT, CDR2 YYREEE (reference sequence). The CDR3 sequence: CTSGAGGPDNEQFF. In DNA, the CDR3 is TGTACTTCGGGAGCGGGAGGGCCTGACAATGAGCAGTTCTTC.

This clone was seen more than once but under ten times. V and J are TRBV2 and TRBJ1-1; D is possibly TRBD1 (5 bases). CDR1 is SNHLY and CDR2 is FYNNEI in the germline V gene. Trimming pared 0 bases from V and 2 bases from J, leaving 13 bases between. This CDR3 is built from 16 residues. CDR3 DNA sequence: TGTGCCAGCAGTGAAGCGCAGGGTCGGGTAAACACTGAAGCTTTCTTT. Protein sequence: CASSEAQGRVNTEAFF.

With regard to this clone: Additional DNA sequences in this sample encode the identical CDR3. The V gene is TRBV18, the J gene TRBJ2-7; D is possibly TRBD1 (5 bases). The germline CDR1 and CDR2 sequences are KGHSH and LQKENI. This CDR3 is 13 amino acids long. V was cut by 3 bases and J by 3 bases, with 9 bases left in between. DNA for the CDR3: TGTGCCAGCTCACCTGGACAAGACTACGAGCAGTACTTC. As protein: CASSPGQDYEQYF.

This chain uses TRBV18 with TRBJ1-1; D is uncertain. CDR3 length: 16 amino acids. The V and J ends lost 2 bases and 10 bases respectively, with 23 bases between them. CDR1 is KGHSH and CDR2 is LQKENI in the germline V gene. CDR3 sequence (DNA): TGTGCCAGCTCACCATCCAGTGCTGGGCACCGTGGAGGAGCTTTCTTT. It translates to CASSPSSAGHRGGAFF.

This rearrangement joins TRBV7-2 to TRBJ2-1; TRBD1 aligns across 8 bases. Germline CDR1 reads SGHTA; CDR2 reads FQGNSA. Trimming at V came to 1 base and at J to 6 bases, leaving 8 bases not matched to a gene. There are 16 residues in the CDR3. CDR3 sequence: CASSLEGAGTGNEQFF. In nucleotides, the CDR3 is TGTGCCAGCAGCTTAGAGGGGGCAGGGACAGGCAATGAGCAGTTCTTC. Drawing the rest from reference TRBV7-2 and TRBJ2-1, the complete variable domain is GAGVSQSPSNKVTEKGKDVELRCDPISGHTALYWYRQSLGQGLEFLIYFQGNSAPDKSGLPSDRFSAERTGGSVSTLTIQRTQQEDSAVYLCASSLEGAGTGNEQFFGPGTRLTVL.

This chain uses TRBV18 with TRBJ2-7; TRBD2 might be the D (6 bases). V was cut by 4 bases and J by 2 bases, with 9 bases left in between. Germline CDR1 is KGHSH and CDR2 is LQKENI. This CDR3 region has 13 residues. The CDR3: CASSRRETYEQYF. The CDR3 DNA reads TGTGCCAGCTCACGACGGGAGACCTACGAGCAGTACTTC.

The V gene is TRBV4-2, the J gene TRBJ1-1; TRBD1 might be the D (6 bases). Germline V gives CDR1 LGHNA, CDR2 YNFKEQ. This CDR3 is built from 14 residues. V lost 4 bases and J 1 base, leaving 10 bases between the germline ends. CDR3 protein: CASSLQGGNTEAFF. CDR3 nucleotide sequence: TGTGCCAGCAGCCTCCAAGGGGGGAACACTGAAGCTTTCTTT.

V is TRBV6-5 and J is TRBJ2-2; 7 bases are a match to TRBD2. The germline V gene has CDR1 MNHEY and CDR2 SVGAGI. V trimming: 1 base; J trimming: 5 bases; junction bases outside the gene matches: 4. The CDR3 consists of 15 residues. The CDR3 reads CASSYLTLATGELFF. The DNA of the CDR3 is TGTGCCAGCAGTTACTTAACACTAGCGACCGGGGAGCTGTTTTTT.

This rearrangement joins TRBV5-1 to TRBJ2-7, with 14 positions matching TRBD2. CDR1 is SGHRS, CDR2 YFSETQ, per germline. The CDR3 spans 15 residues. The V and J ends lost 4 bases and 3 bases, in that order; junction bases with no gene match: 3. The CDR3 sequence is CASSRGTSGSYEQYF. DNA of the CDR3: TGCGCCAGCAGCAGGGGGACTAGCGGGAGCTACGAGCAGTACTTC.

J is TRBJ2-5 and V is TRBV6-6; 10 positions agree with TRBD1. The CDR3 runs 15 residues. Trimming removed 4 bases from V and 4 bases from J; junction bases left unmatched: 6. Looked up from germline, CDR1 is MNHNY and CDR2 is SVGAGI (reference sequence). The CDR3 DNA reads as TGTGCCAGCAGTTCCGCCGGACAGGGGGGAGAGACCCAGTACTTC. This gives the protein CASSSAGQGGETQYF.

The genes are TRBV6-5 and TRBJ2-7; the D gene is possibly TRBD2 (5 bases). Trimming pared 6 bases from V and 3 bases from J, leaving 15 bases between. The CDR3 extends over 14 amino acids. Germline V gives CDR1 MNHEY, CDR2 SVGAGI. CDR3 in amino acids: CASSRDPLHYEQYF. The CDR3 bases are TGTGCCAGCAGCCGGGATCCTCTCCACTACGAGCAGTACTTC.

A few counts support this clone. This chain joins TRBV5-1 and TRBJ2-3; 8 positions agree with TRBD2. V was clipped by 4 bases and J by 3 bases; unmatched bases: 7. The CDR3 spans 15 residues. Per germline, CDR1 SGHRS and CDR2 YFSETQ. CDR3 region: CASSLSGIGTDTQYF. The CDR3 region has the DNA TGCGCCAGCAGCCTTAGCGGGATTGGTACAGATACGCAGTATTTT.

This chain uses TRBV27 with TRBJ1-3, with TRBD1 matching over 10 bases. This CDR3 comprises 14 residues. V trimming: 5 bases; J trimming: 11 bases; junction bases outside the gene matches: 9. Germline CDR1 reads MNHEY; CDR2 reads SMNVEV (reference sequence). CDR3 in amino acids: CASSMDRGSSAIYF. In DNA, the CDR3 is TGTGCCAGCAGTATGGACAGGGGGTCTTCCGCCATATATTTT.

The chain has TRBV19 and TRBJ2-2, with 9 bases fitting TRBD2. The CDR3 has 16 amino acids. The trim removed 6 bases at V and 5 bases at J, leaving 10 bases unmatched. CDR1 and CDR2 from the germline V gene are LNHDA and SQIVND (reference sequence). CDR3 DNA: TGTGCCAGTAGCAGAATAGCGGGAGTGAAGACCGGGGAGCTGTTTTTT. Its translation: CASSRIAGVKTGELFF.

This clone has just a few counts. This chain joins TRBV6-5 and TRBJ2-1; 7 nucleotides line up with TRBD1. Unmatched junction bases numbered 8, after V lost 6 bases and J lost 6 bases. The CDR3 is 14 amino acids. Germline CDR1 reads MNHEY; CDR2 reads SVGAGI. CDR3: CASRRQGESNEQFF. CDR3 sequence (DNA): TGTGCCAGCAGAAGGCAGGGGGAGAGCAATGAGCAGTTCTTC.